This TCR beta chain was obtained from a study of blood T cell repertoires in COVID-19. As for the study in general: Samples came from the United States, Italy and Spain, spanning acute and convalescent COVID-19. PBMCs, B-cell-depleted T cells, or T cells were the source of the cDNA or gDNA that made up the material.

The Seattle site enrolled patients during active infection and followed them longitudinally. Source study methods: Nucleated cell counts were estimated from reference gene primer amplification. This table comes from immunoSEQ multiplex PCR, and its TCRdb copy is limited to in-frame clones, with some not included. V and J calls and clone size are those listed in that table; D and trimming were worked out from the DNA. The table includes about 250,000 clones, 88% detected once. The sequencing input was peripheral blood. This TCR came from a woman aged 25 to 39 with COVID-19, enrolled during active disease.

The CDR3 spells CASSVRTSPIFDTQYF. CDR3 nucleotides: TGTGCCAGCAGTGTTCGGACTAGCCCTATTTTTGATACGCAGTATTTT. This chain links TRBV6-1 with TRBJ2-3, with 8 bases fitting TRBD2. Trimming removed 4 bases from V and 6 bases from J; junction bases left unmatched: 12. Germline CDR1 reads MNHNS; CDR2 reads SASEGT. This CDR3 has 16 amino acids.